The clone carrying this T cell receptor (beta chain) was seen a handful of times. The record originates from a study of T-cell memory formation after mild COVID-19. MiXCR, applied by TCRdb to the 5' RACE reads, yields one record per CDR3 protein. The sample includes some 440,000 distinct CDR3 sequences, more than 20% seen only once; the top ten take around 13%. Germline assignment: CDR1 SGDLS and CDR2 YYNGEE. The V end lost 3 bases, the J end lost 7 bases, and 11 bases lay between the germline ends. This CDR3 is 14 amino acids long. The TCR sequence derives from an adult woman who had mild COVID-19 (a few samples of this study predate the infection). Cell type and time point are not known. The sequencing input was PBMCs or a T cell subset sorted from them (not recorded which). V gene TRBV9 combines with J gene TRBJ1-6; D gene ambiguous. CDR3 residues: CASSGTGDNSPLHF. For the CDR3, the DNA is TGTGCCAGCAGCGGTACGGGAGACAATTCACCCCTCCACTTT.